The T cell receptor beta chain described here comes from a study of blood T cells in healthy people across ages. Of note for this clonotype: As yet, its antigen is unknown.

The V end was cut by 2 bases, the J end by 3 bases, with 8 bases between. Germline V CDR1 and CDR2: MGHRA, YSYEKL. The length of the CDR3 is 13 residues. It was with a sample-barcoded 5' primer and a J-beta primer mix that a second PCR of roughly 7 to 12 cycles was run. Each cDNA molecule, via a template-switch adaptor with 12 random nucleotides, was tagged. TCRdb re-derived calls from the 5' RACE reads in MiXCR, one entry per CDR3 protein. The sample lists hundreds of thousands of distinct CDR3 sequences; around 43% were seen once. Findings and caveats of the study: Relative to aged donors, long-lived donors carried more naive CD4+ cells and displayed higher diversity.

This sequence originates from a man between 60 and 75 years old in good health. The sequencing sample was made of blood. This chain links TRBV4-1 with TRBJ2-7; TRBD1 is a possible D gene (5 bases). The CDR3 DNA reads TGCGCCAGCAGCCAACCAGGGCGCTACGAGCAGTACTTC. This codes for CASSQPGRYEQYF.